Here is one TCR beta chain with its context. Its specificity is not known. Treatment here: around 19 received Ad26.COV2.S at low or high dose, single or two shots; roughly five received placebo; per-sample allocation not given. Following the first vaccine or placebo injection, samples were taken on day 63. The entry originates in a study of Ad26.COV2.S vaccination and SARS-CoV-2 variants. Study as a whole: Ad26.COV2.S arm of COV1001 included the donor. Intramuscular Ad26.COV2.S at 5x10^10 or 1x10^11 viral particles. General study findings and limits: People who got the vaccine had more spike-specific TCR breadth than people who got placebo.

Profiled with immunoSEQ multiplex PCR; TCRdb holds only in-frame clones, not every one. Of roughly 510,000 clones in the sample, around nine tenths were seen once. Germline V gene lookup returns CDR1 SGHAT and CDR2 FQNNGV. The CDR3 has 15 residues. V was shortened by 5 bases and J by 0 bases, with 11 bases between the two germline ends. The source is a person between 18 and 65 years old who received the Ad26.COV2.S COVID-19 vaccine or a placebo. The sample consisted of peripheral blood, taken in a trial of Ad26.COV2.S vaccine versus placebo. This chain links TRBV11-2 with TRBJ1-5; tentative D call: TRBD1 (6 bases). The CDR3 loop is CASSVDSNSNQPQHF. The CDR3 region has the DNA TGTGCCAGCAGCGTGGACAGCAATAGCAATCAGCCCCAGCATTTT.